These 20 T cell receptor beta chains share one sample of origin, sequenced in a study of T cells in Graves' hyperthyroidism and ophthalmopathy. Regions amplified from RNA transcripts were the TCR beta CDR3 regions. HTBI primers were used for first-round RT-PCR of the TCR CDR3. TCRdb re-derived calls from the multiplex PCR reads in MiXCR, one entry per CDR3 protein. The sample has about 550,000 distinct CDR3 sequences, less than 25% seen once. Specimen: blood. The receptors derive from a man aged 18 to 30 with Graves' hyperthyroidism.

This clonotype has ten or more counts. The rearrangement links TRBV5-1 to TRBJ1-2; TRBD1 aligns across 10 bases. Germline trimming cut 3 bases from V and 3 bases from J; bases unmatched to any gene: 5. The CDR3 length is 15 residues. Germline V gives CDR1 SGHRS, CDR2 YFSETQ. The CDR3 region is CASSSGQGMDYGYTF. CDR3 DNA: TGCGCCAGCAGCTCGGGACAGGGGATGGACTATGGCTACACCTTC.

This clonotype was detected many times. The chain joins TRBV15 to TRBJ1-1, with D unclear. The V end was cut by 2 bases, the J end by 0 bases, with 19 bases between. The CDR3 runs to 18 residues. The germline V gene has CDR1 LNHNV and CDR2 YYDKDF (reference sequence). CDR3 in DNA: TGTGCCACCAGCAGAACCAGACGAGTTATTGCTATGAACACTGAAGCTTTCTTT. Protein: CATSRTRRVIAMNTEAFF.

The genes are TRBV24-1 and TRBJ1-1; no firm D call. The CDR3 consists of 13 residues. V shed 6 bases and J shed 0 bases, with 7 bases lying between them. Germline-derived CDR1 and CDR2 are KGHDR and SFDVKD. DNA of the CDR3: TGTGCCACCAGTAATACCGTGAACACTGAAGCTTTCTTT. Encoded protein: CATSNTVNTEAFF.

To note about this clonotype: A read error may be the cause here, since a much bigger clone is one base away. The J gene is TRBJ1-2, the V gene TRBV19; 8 positions agree with TRBD1. In germline, CDR1 is LNHDA, CDR2 SQIVND (reference sequence). Germline trimming cut 4 bases from V and 7 bases from J; bases unmatched to any gene: 8. This CDR3 has 14 residues. As DNA, the CDR3 is TGTGCCAGTAGTACTCGGGACAGGCTATGTGGCTACACCTTC. As protein: CASSTRDRLCGYTF.

This clonotype is a singleton in its sample. The V and J genes are TRBV30 and TRBJ1-1; D may be TRBD1 (5 bases). CDR1 GTSNPN and CDR2 SVGIG come from the germline V gene (reference sequence). The CDR3 loop spans 14 amino acids. V lost 3 bases and J lost 3, with 14 bases in between. CDR3 nucleotide sequence: TGTGCCTGGAGGGCCGGGACTACGGACACTGAAGCTTTCTTT. As protein: CAWRAGTTDTEAFF.

This clonotype has a handful of counts. The rearrangement links TRBV13 to TRBJ2-7; TRBD1 matches 8 bases. The CDR3 totals 15 residues. J lost 0 bases, V lost 4 bases, and 5 bases had no gene match. In germline, CDR1 is PRHDT, CDR2 FYEKMQ (reference sequence). This chain's CDR3 is CASSSGQASSYEQYF. CDR3 DNA sequence: TGTGCCAGCAGCTCGGGACAGGCGAGCTCCTACGAGCAGTACTTC.

The rearrangement links TRBV28 to TRBJ2-5, with 8 positions matching TRBD1. CDR1 MDHEN and CDR2 SYDVKM come from the germline V gene. J was trimmed by 5 bases and V by 3 bases; bases with no gene match: 5. CDR3 length: 14 amino acids. CDR3 coding DNA: TGTGCCAGCAGTTTGGACAGGGACTGGGAGACCCAGTACTTC. Protein sequence: CASSLDRDWETQYF.

This clonotype was counted many times. The CDR3 bases are TGCAGTGTAGCGGGGGTCTCCTACGAGCAGTACTTC. Its translation is CSVAGVSYEQYF. The V and J genes are TRBV20-1 and TRBJ2-7; TRBD2 matches 9 bases. The CDR3 contains 12 residues. Germline values: CDR1 DFQATT, CDR2 SNEGSKA (reference sequence). With V trimmed by 7 bases and J by 0 bases, 1 base remained unmatched.

The genes are TRBV2 and TRBJ1-1; D remains ambiguous. From germline, CDR1 is SNHLY and CDR2 FYNNEI. The germline V and J ends were trimmed by 4 bases and 0 bases, with 9 bases remaining between them. The CDR3 is made up of 14 amino acids. The CDR3 DNA is TGTGCCAGCAGTGCAAGTCACTTGAACACTGAAGCTTTCTTT. Its translation is CASSASHLNTEAFF.

This clonotype was recorded a few times. The chain couples TRBV7-2 to TRBJ2-3, with D perhaps being TRBD1 or TRBD2 (5 bases each). CDR3 length: 14 amino acids. From germline, CDR1 is SGHTA and CDR2 FQGNSA. Trimming shortened V by 6 bases and J by 1 base, and 11 bases separated the two germline ends. The CDR3 loop is CASSSVGGTDTQYF. CDR3 DNA: TGTGCCAGCAGTTCCGTGGGGGGCACAGATACGCAGTATTTT.

The V gene is TRBV5-1, the J gene TRBJ2-2; D uncertain. CDR1 is SGHRS, CDR2 YFSETQ, per germline. This CDR3 contains 14 residues. The V end lost 2 bases, the J end lost 1 base, and 6 bases lay between the germline ends. The CDR3 region is CASSFIVNTGELFF. The CDR3 nucleotides read TGCGCCAGCAGCTTTATCGTGAACACCGGGGAGCTGTTTTTT.

The chain is built from TRBV20-1 and TRBJ1-5; 7 bases agree with TRBD1. The CDR3 has 13 residues. Germline assignment: CDR1 DFQATT and CDR2 SNEGSKA (reference sequence). Germline trimming cut 4 bases from V and 3 bases from J; bases unmatched to any gene: 3. CDR3 amino acids: CSAKTGSNQPQHF. Here the CDR3 DNA reads TGCAGTGCTAAGACAGGGTCCAATCAGCCCCAGCATTTT.

V gene TRBV4-1 combines with J gene TRBJ1-2; 10 bases line up with TRBD1. The CDR3 is made up of 17 amino acids. CDR1 and CDR2 (germline): MGHRA, YSYEKL. V lost 3 bases and J lost 7; bases outside the gene matches: 14. The CDR3 reads CASSHVGQGQRGGGYTF. The CDR3 DNA sequence: TGCGCCAGCAGCCACGTGGGACAGGGGCAGAGGGGCGGTGGCTACACCTTC.

This clonotype was detected ten times or more. This sequence joins TRBV4-2 and TRBJ2-7; a weak D match, TRBD1 (6 bases). Trimming pared 4 bases from V and 3 bases from J, leaving 16 bases between. Germline V gene lookup returns CDR1 LGHNA and CDR2 YNFKEQ. This CDR3 contains 15 residues. The CDR3 DNA reads as TGTGCCAGCAGCCCAAGGCAGAAGGGGGACTACGAGCAGTACTTC. It encodes CASSPRQKGDYEQYF.

Worth noting for this clonotype: A read error may be the cause here, since a much bigger clone is one base away. The chain couples TRBV19 to TRBJ2-2; TRBD2 is a possible D gene (5 bases). This CDR3 contains 15 residues. The germline V gene has CDR1 LNHDA and CDR2 SQIVND (reference sequence). The chain's CDR3 is CASSIDGANTGELCF. The CDR3 DNA reads TGTGCCAGTAGTATAGATGGCGCGAACACCGGGGAGCTGTGTTTT.

This clonotype was detected ten times or more. The V gene is TRBV19, the J gene TRBJ2-5, with 7 bases that match TRBD2. CDR3 length: 13 amino acids. CDR1 is LNHDA, CDR2 SQIVND, per germline (reference sequence). Losses at the gene ends were 6 bases for V and 2 bases for J; bases not matched to a gene: 3. CDR3 sequence (DNA): TGTGCCAGTAGGCCGGGACTACAAGAGACCCAGTACTTC. Amino acids: CASRPGLQETQYF.

The V call is TRBV5-1, the J call TRBJ1-1; D possibly corresponds to TRBD1 (6 bases). Trimming took 2 bases from V and 7 from J, leaving 15 bases between them. CDR1 and CDR2 from the germline V gene are SGHRS and YFSETQ. The CDR3 sequence is 14 residues long. The CDR3 region is CASSFPLTGSEAFF. CDR3 in DNA: TGCGCCAGCAGCTTCCCTCTGACAGGAAGTGAAGCTTTCTTT.

This clonotype was seen repeatedly, ten times or more. This rearrangement joins TRBV2 to TRBJ1-2; tentative D call: TRBD1 (5 bases). In germline, CDR1 is SNHLY, CDR2 FYNNEI. This CDR3 has 14 amino acids. Trimming left V 3 bases short and J 5 bases short, with 13 bases between. The CDR3 here is CASSEGGLGYGYTF. CDR3 coding DNA: TGTGCCAGCAGTGAGGGGGGTCTCGGTTATGGCTACACCTTC.

This clonotype was observed once. The chain recombines TRBV7-3 with TRBJ2-2; 12 nucleotides match TRBD1. V lost 4 bases to trimming and J lost 4 bases; unmatched junction nucleotides: 4. This CDR3 spans 16 amino acids. CDR1 and CDR2 from the germline V gene are SGHTA and FQGTGA. The DNA of the CDR3 is TGTGCCAGCAGCTCGGGGACAGGGGGCGCCACCGGGGAGCTGTTTTTT. Translated: CASSSGTGGATGELFF.

This clonotype was seen repeatedly, ten times or more. The J gene is TRBJ2-7, the V gene TRBV12-3 or TRBV12-4, with D perhaps TRBD2 (6 bases). The V end lost 3 bases, the J end lost 3 bases, and 18 bases lay between the germline ends. The CDR3 length is 16 residues. The CDR3 reads CASSLGGRDDYYEQYF. The CDR3 coding sequence is TGTGCCAGCAGTTTGGGGGGAAGAGACGACTACTACGAGCAGTACTTC.